The 12 T cell receptor beta chains given below trace back to one sample, sequenced in a study of cytomegalovirus exposure and HLA in healthy donors. The PCR made use of 60 Vbeta and 13 Jbeta primers. Produced via immunoSEQ multiplex PCR; TCRdb's table is partial and in-frame only. The data show about 140,000 clones, around four fifths seen once. The material sequenced was PBMCs. These receptors came from a woman aged 60-75 years in good health and CMV-seropositive.

V and J are TRBV9 and TRBJ1-4, with D perhaps TRBD1 (5 bases). The CDR3 length is 18 residues. Germline loops: CDR1 SGDLS, CDR2 YYNGEE. The V and J ends lost 4 bases and 0 bases respectively, with 19 bases between them. CDR3 bases: TGTGCCAGCAGCCCCCAGGAGGGGCGAGGGGCAACTAATGAAAAACTGTTTTTT. Protein product: CASSPQEGRGATNEKLFF.

The chain couples TRBV2 to TRBJ2-1; D is ambiguous. The V end was cut by 3 bases, the J end by 4 bases, with 10 bases between. CDR1 is SNHLY, CDR2 FYNNEI, per germline. This CDR3 is built from 14 residues. CDR3 DNA: TGTGCCAGCAGTGAGACCCAGGCGTACAATGAGCAGTTCTTC. Its translation is CASSETQAYNEQFF.

This chain connects TRBV15 to TRBJ2-7, with TRBD2 matching 11 bases. Looked up from germline, CDR1 is LNHNV and CDR2 is YYDKDF (reference sequence). There are 16 residues in the CDR3. Trimming removed 0 bases from V and 5 bases from J; junction bases left unmatched: 6. The CDR3 sequence is CATSREIAGGPDEQYF. CDR3 DNA sequence: TGTGCCACCAGCAGAGAGATAGCGGGAGGGCCGGACGAGCAGTACTTC.

This CDR3 is CASRPRTSGSEQYF. The CDR3 nucleotides are TGTGCCAGCAGGCCCAGGACTAGCGGAAGTGAGCAGTACTTC. The chain employs TRBV7-2 and TRBJ2-7, with 10 nucleotides matching TRBD2. Losses at the gene ends were 6 bases for V and 7 bases for J; bases not matched to a gene: 9. Looked up from germline, CDR1 is SGHTA and CDR2 is FQGNSA. The CDR3 consists of 14 residues.

The V call is TRBV19, the J call TRBJ2-1, with 8 bases fitting TRBD2. Germline-derived CDR1 and CDR2 are LNHDA and SQIVND (reference sequence). The CDR3 totals 14 residues. Trimming removed 1 base from V and 12 bases from J; junction bases left unmatched: 8. The CDR3 reads CASSIAPSGFVQFF. CDR3 nucleotides: TGTGCCAGTAGTATAGCCCCTAGCGGGTTTGTGCAGTTCTTC.

The rearrangement links TRBV10-3 to TRBJ2-1, with 10 bases lining up with TRBD2. Per germline, CDR1 ENHRY and CDR2 SYGVKD. The ends lost 10 bases at V and 9 bases at J; junction bases unmatched: 15. The CDR3 sequence is 15 residues long. The CDR3 region has the DNA TGTGCCACCCTCAGCACTAGCGGGATATCGGGTGAGCAGTTCTTC. It specifies CATLSTSGISGEQFF.

V and J are TRBV5-1 and TRBJ2-3; 9 positions match TRBD2. Germline assignment: CDR1 SGHRS and CDR2 YFSETQ. CDR3 length: 16 amino acids. V trimming: 0 bases; J trimming: 4 bases; junction bases outside the gene matches: 6. CDR3 sequence: CASSLGSGLAADTQYF. The CDR3 bases are TGCGCCAGCAGCTTGGGATCGGGACTAGCAGCAGATACGCAGTATTTT.

The rearrangement uses TRBV5-1 and TRBJ2-3, with D unresolved. CDR1 and CDR2 from the germline V gene are SGHRS and YFSETQ. Trimming pared 2 bases from V and 1 base from J, leaving 8 bases between. The CDR3 runs 14 residues. The chain's CDR3 is CASSFQLRTDTQYF. The CDR3 DNA reads TGCGCCAGCAGCTTTCAACTTCGCACAGATACGCAGTATTTT.

This sequence joins TRBV5-5 and TRBJ1-5; D is undetermined. This CDR3 is built from 14 residues. CDR1 is SGHKS and CDR2 is YYEKEE in the germline V gene (reference sequence). V dropped 1 base and J dropped 2 bases, with 7 bases sitting between them. In nucleotides, the CDR3 is TGTGCCAGCAGCTTGTATATCGGCAATCAGCCCCAGCATTTT. Encoded protein: CASSLYIGNQPQHF.

In nucleotides, the CDR3 is TGTGCCAGCAGCTTTTGGGCGCGATGGGGCGAGCAGTTCTTC. Encoded protein: CASSFWARWGEQFF. The J gene is TRBJ2-1, the V gene TRBV5-6; possibly TRBD1 for D (5 bases). Per the germline V gene, CDR1 is SGHDT and CDR2 is YYEEEE. The CDR3 loop spans 14 amino acids. Trimming shortened V by 2 bases and J by 10 bases, and 16 bases separated the two germline ends. Looking up the rest from reference TRBV5-6 and TRBJ2-1 gives the full variable domain: DAGVTQSPTHLIKTRGQQVTLRCSPKSGHDTVSWYQQALGQGPQFIFQYYEEEERQRGNFPDRFSGHQFPNYSSELNVNALLLGDSALYLCASSFWARWGEQFFGPGTRLTVL.

The chain recombines TRBV19 with TRBJ1-5; 8 bases agree with TRBD1. This CDR3 contains 15 residues. The germline V gene has CDR1 LNHDA and CDR2 SQIVND (reference sequence). V trimming: 3 bases; J trimming: 1 base; junction bases outside the gene matches: 2. This CDR3 is CASSMQGASNQPQHF. CDR3 bases: TGTGCCAGTAGTATGCAGGGGGCGAGCAATCAGCCCCAGCATTTT.

This clone was observed once. The chain is built from TRBV7-2 and TRBJ1-2; D is perhaps TRBD1 (5 bases). Trimming shortened V by 6 bases and J by 2 bases, and 16 bases separated the two germline ends. The CDR3 length is 15 residues. CDR1 and CDR2 from the germline V gene are SGHTA and FQGNSA. Here the CDR3 reads CASSPTGGSNYGYTF. CDR3 sequence (DNA): TGTGCCAGCAGTCCCACGGGGGGATCAAACTATGGCTACACCTTC.